This paragraph covers one TCR beta chain sequence. CDR1 and CDR2 from the germline V gene are GTSNPN and SVGIG (reference sequence). After removal of 5 bases from V and 7 bases from J, the junction contained 8 bases not matched to a gene. This CDR3 has 14 residues. Extraction and reverse transcription of RNA yielded cDNA as the sequencing template. Clones were read by immunoSEQ multiplex PCR, and TCRdb kept only the in-frame ones, dropping some. This sample yields approximately 180,000 clones, of which 58% are seen a single time; approximately 16% belongs to the top ten. This sample is part of a study of CD8+ T cells in alopecia areata. Treatment in this sample: oral pan-JAK inhibitor, 5-10 mg twice daily.

The TCR originated in a human donor with alopecia areata. This specimen consisted of CD4+ T cells sorted from blood, obtained at approximately week 61, from a patient treated with tofacitinib. The genes are TRBV30 and TRBJ1-6; 7 bases are shared with TRBD1. CDR3 sequence (DNA): TGTGCCTGGTCTTCCGGGACAGTCAATTCACCCCTCCACTTT. It yields the protein CAWSSGTVNSPLHF.